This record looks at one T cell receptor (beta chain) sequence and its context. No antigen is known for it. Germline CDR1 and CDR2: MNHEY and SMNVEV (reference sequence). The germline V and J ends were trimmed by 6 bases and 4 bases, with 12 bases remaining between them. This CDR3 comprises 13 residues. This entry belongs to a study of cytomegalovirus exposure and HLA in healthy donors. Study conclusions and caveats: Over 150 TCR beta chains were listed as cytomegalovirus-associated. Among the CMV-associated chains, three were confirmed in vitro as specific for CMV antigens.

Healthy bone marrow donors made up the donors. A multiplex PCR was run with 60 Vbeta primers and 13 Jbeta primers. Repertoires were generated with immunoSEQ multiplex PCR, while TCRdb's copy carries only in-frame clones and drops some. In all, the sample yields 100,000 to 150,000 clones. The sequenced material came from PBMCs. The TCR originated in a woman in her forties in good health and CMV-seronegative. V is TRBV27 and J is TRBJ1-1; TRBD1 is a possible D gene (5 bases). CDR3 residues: CASSLQVFTEAFF. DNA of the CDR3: TGTGCCAGCAGCCTACAGGTCTTCACTGAAGCTTTCTTT.